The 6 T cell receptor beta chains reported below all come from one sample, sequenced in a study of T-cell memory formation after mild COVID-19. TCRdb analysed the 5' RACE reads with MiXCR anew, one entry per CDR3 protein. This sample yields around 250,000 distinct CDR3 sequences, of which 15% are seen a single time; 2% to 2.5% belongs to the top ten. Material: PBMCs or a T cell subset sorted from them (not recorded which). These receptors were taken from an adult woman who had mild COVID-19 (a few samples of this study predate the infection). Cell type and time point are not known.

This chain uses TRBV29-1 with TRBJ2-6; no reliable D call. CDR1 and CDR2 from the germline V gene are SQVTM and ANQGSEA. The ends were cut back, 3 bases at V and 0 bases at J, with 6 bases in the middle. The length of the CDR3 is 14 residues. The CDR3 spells CSVDWSSGANVLTF. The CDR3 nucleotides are TGCAGCGTTGACTGGAGCTCTGGGGCCAACGTCCTGACTTTC.

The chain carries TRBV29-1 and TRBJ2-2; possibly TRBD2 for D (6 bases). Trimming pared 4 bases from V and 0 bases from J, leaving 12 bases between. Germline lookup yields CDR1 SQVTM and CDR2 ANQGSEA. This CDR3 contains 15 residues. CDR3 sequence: CSVGMRLANTGELFF. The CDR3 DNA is TGCAGCGTTGGTATGAGACTAGCGAACACCGGGGAGCTGTTTTTT.

The CDR3 is CSARVGGQGNYGYTF. CDR3 sequence (DNA): TGCAGTGCTAGAGTAGGCGGACAGGGGAACTATGGCTACACCTTC. V gene TRBV20-1 combines with J gene TRBJ1-2, with 9 bases aligning to TRBD1. Germline values: CDR1 DFQATT, CDR2 SNEGSKA (reference sequence). The CDR3 length is 15 residues. The V gene end was trimmed by 1 base and the J gene end by 2 bases; junction bases not matched to a gene: 5.

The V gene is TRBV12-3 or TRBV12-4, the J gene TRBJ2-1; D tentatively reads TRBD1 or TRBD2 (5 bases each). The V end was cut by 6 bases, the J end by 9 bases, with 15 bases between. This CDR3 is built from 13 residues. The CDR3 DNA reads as TGTGCCAGCAGGCTGGGACCTAACGGTGAGCAGTTCTTC. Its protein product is CASRLGPNGEQFF.

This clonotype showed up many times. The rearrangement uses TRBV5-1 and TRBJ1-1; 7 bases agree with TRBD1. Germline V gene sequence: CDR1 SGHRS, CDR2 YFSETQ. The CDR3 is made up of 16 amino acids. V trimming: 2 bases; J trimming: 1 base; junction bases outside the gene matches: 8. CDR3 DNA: TGCGCCAGCAGCTTAGGGGGCGCCGGGGGGAACACTGAAGCTTTCTTT. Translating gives CASSLGGAGGNTEAFF. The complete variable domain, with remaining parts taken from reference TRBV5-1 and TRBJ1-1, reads KAGVTQTPRYLIKTRGQQVTLSCSPISGHRSVSWYQQTPGQGLQFLFEYFSETQRNKGNFPGRFSGRQFSNSRSEMNVSTLELGDSALYLCASSLGGAGGNTEAFFGQGTRLTVV.

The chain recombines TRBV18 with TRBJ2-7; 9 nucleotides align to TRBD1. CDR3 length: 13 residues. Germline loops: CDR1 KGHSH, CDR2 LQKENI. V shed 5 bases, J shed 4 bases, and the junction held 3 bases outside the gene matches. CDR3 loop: CASSKDRGYEQYF. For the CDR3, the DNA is TGTGCCAGCTCAAAGGACAGGGGTTACGAGCAGTACTTC.